What follows are 32 T cell receptor beta chains derived from one specimen sequenced in a study of shared clonotypes between healthy human individuals. The assay was immunoSEQ multiplex PCR, and TCRdb's table has in-frame clones only and misses some. The sample has 2,500,000 or so clones, more than 85% seen once; the top ten hold about 0.34%. Sequenced material: naive CD4+ T cells from PBMCs. Regarding subset: CD45RA+ positively selected. The receptors come from a young man in good health. Some clones in this sample may be carry-over from other donors' samples.

The chain links TRBV2 to TRBJ2-5; TRBD1 aligns across 7 bases. The CDR3 length is 15 residues. V shed 4 bases, J shed 0 bases, and the junction held 5 bases outside the gene matches. In germline, CDR1 is SNHLY, CDR2 FYNNEI. Here the CDR3 DNA reads TGTGCCAGCAGTGCTACCAGGGGGTACCAAGAGACCCAGTACTTC. Amino acids: CASSATRGYQETQYF.

This clone was observed once. CDR3 in DNA: TGTGCCAGCAGCTCCGGGGCGAACTATGGCTACACCTTC. It encodes CASSSGANYGYTF. This chain connects TRBV11-2 to TRBJ1-2; D perhaps matches TRBD1 (5 bases). Trimming stripped 4 bases from V and 2 bases from J, with 8 bases between. The CDR3 is 13 residues long. The germline gives CDR1 SGHAT, CDR2 FQNNGV.

The gene calls are TRBV28 and TRBJ1-2; D call uncertain. The germline gives CDR1 MDHEN, CDR2 SYDVKM. V dropped 7 bases and J dropped 4 bases, with 10 bases sitting between them. CDR3 length: 12 amino acids. CDR3 sequence: CASKSRLYGYTF. The CDR3, as DNA: TGTGCCAGCAAATCCAGGCTCTATGGCTACACCTTC.

The V gene is TRBV19, the J gene TRBJ1-2, with 8 bases identical to TRBD1. Germline values: CDR1 LNHDA, CDR2 SQIVND (reference sequence). This CDR3 spans 15 amino acids. The V and J ends lost 3 bases and 8 bases, in that order; junction bases with no gene match: 11. CDR3 residues: CASSILGQVGVGYTF. In DNA form, the CDR3 reads TGTGCCAGTAGTATTCTGGGACAGGTGGGAGTCGGCTACACCTTC.

This chain uses TRBV5-4 with TRBJ2-1, with D tentatively TRBD1 (6 bases). Germline-derived CDR1 and CDR2 are SGHNT and YYREEE (reference sequence). The V and J ends lost 0 bases and 8 bases respectively, with 12 bases between them. This CDR3 has 14 amino acids. This CDR3 reads CASSLVSGVDEQFF. Written as DNA, the CDR3 is TGTGCCAGCAGCTTGGTTTCAGGGGTTGATGAGCAGTTCTTC. Together with reference TRBV5-4 and TRBJ2-1, the CDR3 gives the full variable domain: ETGVTQSPTHLIKTRGQQVTLRCSSQSGHNTVSWYQQALGQGPQFIFQYYREEENGRGNFPPRFSGLQFPNYSSELNVNALELDDSALYLCASSLVSGVDEQFFGPGTRLTVL.

CDR3 region: CASSSGGRYNEQFF. The CDR3 region has the DNA TGTGCCAGCAGCTCCGGTGGCAGGTACAATGAGCAGTTCTTC. The V and J genes are TRBV5-4 and TRBJ2-1; D ambiguous. From germline, CDR1 is SGHNT and CDR2 YYREEE (reference sequence). CDR3 length equals 14 residues. Trimming pared 3 bases from V and 4 bases from J, leaving 11 bases between.

This sequence joins TRBV5-4 and TRBJ1-4, with D unresolved. CDR3 length equals 14 residues. Germline V gene sequence: CDR1 SGHNT, CDR2 YYREEE (reference sequence). V was clipped by 0 bases and J by 8 bases, with 11 bases between them. CDR3 in amino acids: CASSLGVGNEKLFF. The CDR3 DNA sequence: TGTGCCAGCAGCTTGGGGGTGGGGAACGAAAAACTGTTTTTT.

V gene TRBV5-5 combines with J gene TRBJ2-7; 8 bases line up with TRBD1. The CDR3 contains 17 residues. V gave up 4 bases and J gave up 0 bases; unmatched junction bases: 12. Germline CDR1 reads SGHKS; CDR2 reads YYEKEE (reference sequence). Here the CDR3 DNA reads TGTGCCAGCAGCCAAAACCCCCGGACAGGGAGCTCCTACGAGCAGTACTTC. It specifies CASSQNPRTGSSYEQYF.

This clone has only one observation. V gene TRBV10-1 combines with J gene TRBJ2-5; the D is unclear. The CDR3 contains 14 residues. Trimming shortened V by 0 bases and J by 2 bases, and 7 bases separated the two germline ends. Germline CDR1 WNHNN, CDR2 SYGVQD (reference sequence). The CDR3 sequence is CASSESPGQETQYF. For the CDR3, the DNA is TGCGCCAGCAGTGAGTCTCCAGGACAAGAGACCCAGTACTTC.

This chain joins TRBV5-4 and TRBJ2-1; D is perhaps TRBD1 (5 bases). Germline-derived CDR1 and CDR2 are SGHNT and YYREEE (reference sequence). The CDR3 runs 15 residues. The germline V and J ends were trimmed by 6 bases and 8 bases, with 21 bases remaining between them. Written as DNA, the CDR3 is TGTGCCAGCACCATTGGAGTATCAGGGAAAGATGAGCAGTTCTTC. It is translated as CASTIGVSGKDEQFF.

The chain uses TRBV19 and TRBJ2-5, with TRBD2 matching 8 bases. J gave up 4 bases and V 5 bases, and 18 bases lay outside the gene matches. The CDR3 loop spans 18 amino acids. Germline V gene sequence: CDR1 LNHDA, CDR2 SQIVND (reference sequence). The CDR3 is CASSSDRLSELAGETQYF. The CDR3 bases are TGTGCCAGTAGTTCGGACAGACTTAGTGAGCTAGCGGGAGAGACCCAGTACTTC.

V is TRBV10-1 and J is TRBJ2-3; D not certain. CDR1 and CDR2 (germline): WNHNN, SYGVQD (reference sequence). This CDR3 has 15 amino acids. V was clipped by 4 bases and J by 0 bases, with 11 bases between them. CDR3 sequence (DNA): TGCGCCAGCAGTGCCCGGTATACTAGCACAGATACGCAGTATTTT. This sequence encodes CASSARYTSTDTQYF.

The chain carries TRBV18 and TRBJ2-7, with a possible D match to TRBD2 (6 bases). The germline V gene has CDR1 KGHSH and CDR2 LQKENI. V lost 2 bases to trimming and J lost 2 bases, with 16 bases between them. The CDR3 consists of 16 residues. The DNA for the CDR3 is TGTGCCAGCTCACCAGGAGTCGGTAGCGGAACCTACGAGCAGTACTTC. Translating gives CASSPGVGSGTYEQYF.

This chain links TRBV6-1 with TRBJ1-1; D unclear. The V gene's germline CDR1 is MNHNS and CDR2 SASEGT. There are 17 residues in the CDR3. Trimming left V 0 bases short and J 0 bases short, with 14 bases between. The DNA of the CDR3 is TGTGCCAGCAGTGAAGCGGAGGCATGGGTTTTGAACACTGAAGCTTTCTTT. Translation: CASSEAEAWVLNTEAFF.

This clone was recorded only once. V usage is TRBV5-1 and J usage is TRBJ2-1; D is possibly TRBD2 (6 bases). V dropped 0 bases and J dropped 5 bases, with 9 bases sitting between them. CDR3 length: 14 residues. Germline V gene data show CDR1 as SGHRS and CDR2 as YFSETQ. In DNA form, the CDR3 reads TGCGCCAGCAGCTTGGGGAGACTAGACAATGAGCAGTTCTTC. This gives the protein CASSLGRLDNEQFF.

The V and J genes are TRBV7-3 and TRBJ2-4; 11 bases are a match to TRBD1. The CDR3 is 16 amino acids. Germline assignment: CDR1 SGHTA and CDR2 FQGTGA. The ends lost 4 bases at V and 3 bases at J; junction bases unmatched: 5. The CDR3 region is CASSSGQGAGKNIQYF. DNA of the CDR3: TGTGCCAGCAGCTCCGGACAGGGGGCAGGCAAAAACATTCAGTACTTC.

This rearrangement joins TRBV28 to TRBJ2-7; 8 bases are a match to TRBD2. The CDR3 has 20 amino acids. Germline V gene lookup returns CDR1 MDHEN and CDR2 SYDVKM. V gave up 6 bases and J gave up 2 bases; unmatched junction bases: 24. The CDR3 DNA sequence: TGTGCCAGCAGCTCACTACGAGGATTCGGGAGGGGGGAAAACCCCTACGAGCAGTACTTC. Protein sequence: CASSSLRGFGRGENPYEQYF.

The chain uses TRBV5-1 and TRBJ2-3; the match to TRBD2 covers 14 bases. CDR1 is SGHRS, CDR2 YFSETQ, per germline. The trim removed 6 bases at V and 2 bases at J, leaving 8 bases unmatched. The CDR3 totals 17 residues. The CDR3 sequence is CASTTGTSGSYTDTQYF. For the CDR3, the DNA is TGCGCCAGCACCACAGGGACTAGCGGGAGCTACACAGATACGCAGTATTTT. Together with reference TRBV5-1 and TRBJ2-3, the CDR3 gives the full variable domain: KAGVTQTPRYLIKTRGQQVTLSCSPISGHRSVSWYQQTPGQGLQFLFEYFSETQRNKGNFPGRFSGRQFSNSRSEMNVSTLELGDSALYLCASTTGTSGSYTDTQYFGPGTRLTVL.

Points on this clone: In the same sample, other DNA sequences code for this CDR3. This chain links TRBV7-3 with TRBJ2-1; 11 bases are a match to TRBD2. CDR1 and CDR2 from the germline V gene are SGHTA and FQGTGA. The V segment lost 3 bases and the J segment 4 bases; nucleotides outside the gene matches: 2. The CDR3 runs to 15 residues. The DNA for the CDR3 is TGTGCCAGCAGCTTCCGACTAGCGGGGTACAATGAGCAGTTCTTC. It encodes CASSFRLAGYNEQFF.

V and J are TRBV10-3 and TRBJ2-7; 12 bases line up with TRBD1. Germline V gene data show CDR1 as ENHRY and CDR2 as SYGVKD. CDR3 length: 18 residues. V was clipped by 1 base and J by 1 base; unmatched bases: 8. CDR3 in amino acids: CAISEYTSGQGASYEQYF. The CDR3 DNA is TGTGCCATCAGTGAGTACACGTCGGGACAGGGGGCGTCCTACGAGCAGTACTTC.

The sample holds one count of this clone. The chain couples TRBV5-6 to TRBJ2-7, with D uncertain. Germline CDR1 and CDR2: SGHDT and YYEEEE. The CDR3 has 16 residues. V shed 0 bases and J shed 1 base, with 14 bases lying between them. In DNA, the CDR3 is TGTGCCAGCAGCTTGGGGCTGGGTATGGGGTCCTACGAGCAGTACTTC. Protein: CASSLGLGMGSYEQYF.

The chain joins TRBV5-4 to TRBJ1-1, with TRBD1 matching over 7 bases. The V gene's germline CDR1 is SGHNT and CDR2 YYREEE (reference sequence). This CDR3 is 14 amino acids long. The trim removed 4 bases at V and 2 bases at J, leaving 5 bases unmatched. CDR3 region: CASSGQVANTEAFF. The CDR3 DNA reads TGTGCCAGCAGCGGACAGGTGGCCAACACTGAAGCTTTCTTT.

The genes are TRBV18 and TRBJ1-1; possibly TRBD1 for D (5 bases). The CDR3 is 12 residues long. The germline V gene encodes CDR1 KGHSH and CDR2 LQKENI. Deletions cut 3 bases from V and 6 bases from J, with 8 bases between. CDR3 residues: CASSPGGAEAFF. The CDR3, as DNA: TGTGCCAGCTCACCGGGAGGGGCTGAAGCTTTCTTT.

The chain links TRBV30 to TRBJ1-4; D uncertain. This CDR3 is 14 amino acids long. Germline-derived CDR1 and CDR2 are GTSNPN and SVGIG (reference sequence). Between the trimmed V and J ends, which lost 4 bases and 10 bases, there was a span of 19 bases. This chain's CDR3 is CAWTVGALSGKLFF. Here the CDR3 DNA reads TGTGCCTGGACGGTCGGCGCATTGAGTGGAAAACTGTTTTTT.

The V gene is TRBV19, the J gene TRBJ2-7, with D possibly matching TRBD2 (5 bases). The length of the CDR3 is 17 residues. Trimming shortened V by 2 bases and J by 0 bases, and 17 bases separated the two germline ends. Germline lookup yields CDR1 LNHDA and CDR2 SQIVND (reference sequence). CDR3 protein: CASSIRLGSGNSYEQYF. Written as DNA, the CDR3 is TGTGCCAGTAGTATACGATTGGGCAGCGGCAACTCCTACGAGCAGTACTTC.

This clone was counted many times. CDR3 amino acids: CASRLSGRASYEQYF. The DNA of the CDR3 is TGTGCCAGCAGACTCAGCGGGAGGGCCTCCTACGAGCAGTACTTC. This rearrangement joins TRBV28 to TRBJ2-7, with 10 bases aligning to TRBD2. The germline V gene has CDR1 MDHEN and CDR2 SYDVKM. This CDR3 is 15 amino acids long. With 6 bases clipped from V and 0 bases from J, the junction kept 5 bases outside the gene matches. Full variable domain (remainder filled in from reference TRBV28 and TRBJ2-7): DVKVTQSSRYLVKRTGEKVFLECVQDMDHENMFWYRQDPGLGLRLIYFSYDVKMKEKGDIPEGYSVSREKKERFSLILESASTNQTSMYLCASRLSGRASYEQYFGPGTRLTVT.

This rearrangement joins TRBV5-1 to TRBJ2-5, with 9 bases identical to TRBD1. The CDR3 contains 14 residues. Germline loops: CDR1 SGHRS, CDR2 YFSETQ. J gave up 4 bases and V 7 bases, and 8 bases lay outside the gene matches. CDR3 in amino acids: CASGEQGAGETQYF. The CDR3 DNA reads as TGCGCCAGCGGGGAACAGGGGGCAGGAGAGACCCAGTACTTC.

As regards this clone: In the same sample, other DNA sequences code for this CDR3. This chain connects TRBV7-9 to TRBJ2-7; D remains ambiguous. The CDR3 is made up of 12 amino acids. V lost 5 bases, J lost 3 bases, and 8 bases lay in between. Germline V gene sequence: CDR1 SEHNR, CDR2 FQNEAQ (reference sequence). The CDR3 here is CASSPPGYEQYF. For the CDR3, the DNA is TGTGCCAGCAGCCCACCGGGCTACGAGCAGTACTTC.

The rearrangement uses TRBV5-1 and TRBJ2-7; 9 bases match TRBD2. Germline values: CDR1 SGHRS, CDR2 YFSETQ. Trimming removed 0 bases from V and 0 bases from J; junction bases left unmatched: 1. This CDR3 has 15 amino acids. The CDR3 region is CASSLDSGSSYEQYF. CDR3 DNA: TGCGCCAGCAGCTTGGATAGCGGGAGCTCCTACGAGCAGTACTTC.

The rearrangement uses TRBV11-2 and TRBJ2-5, with D hard to call. V gave up 2 bases and J gave up 5 bases, with 6 bases separating them. The CDR3 runs to 12 residues. Germline V lookup: CDR1 SGHAT, CDR2 FQNNGV. CDR3 DNA sequence: TGTGCCAGCAGCTTACTGAGGGAGACCCAGTACTTC. Protein product: CASSLLRETQYF. Together with reference TRBV11-2 and TRBJ2-5, the CDR3 gives the full variable domain: EAGVAQSPRYKIIEKRQSVAFWCNPISGHATLYWYQQILGQGPKLLIQFQNNGVVDDSQLPKDRFSAERLKGVDSTLKIQPAKLEDSAVYLCASSLLRETQYFGPGTRLLVL.

As concerns this clone: The same CDR3 arises from other DNA sequences in this sample as well. The CDR3: CASSPQGSGTEAFF. In DNA form, the CDR3 reads TGCGCCAGCAGCCCTCAGGGATCCGGCACTGAAGCTTTCTTT. The chain recombines TRBV5-1 with TRBJ1-1, with D tentatively TRBD1 (5 bases). The V and J ends lost 4 bases and 4 bases respectively, with 14 bases between them. The CDR3 runs to 14 residues. The germline CDR1 and CDR2 sequences are SGHRS and YFSETQ.

This clone was seen only once. This chain uses TRBV7-2 with TRBJ2-7, with TRBD2 identical over 10 bases. This CDR3 has 16 amino acids. Trimming removed 3 bases from V and 2 bases from J; junction bases left unmatched: 7. Per germline, CDR1 SGHTA and CDR2 FQGNSA. The CDR3 loop reads CASSLPGLARPYEQYF. The CDR3 DNA is TGTGCCAGCAGCTTGCCGGGACTAGCGCGTCCCTACGAGCAGTACTTC.